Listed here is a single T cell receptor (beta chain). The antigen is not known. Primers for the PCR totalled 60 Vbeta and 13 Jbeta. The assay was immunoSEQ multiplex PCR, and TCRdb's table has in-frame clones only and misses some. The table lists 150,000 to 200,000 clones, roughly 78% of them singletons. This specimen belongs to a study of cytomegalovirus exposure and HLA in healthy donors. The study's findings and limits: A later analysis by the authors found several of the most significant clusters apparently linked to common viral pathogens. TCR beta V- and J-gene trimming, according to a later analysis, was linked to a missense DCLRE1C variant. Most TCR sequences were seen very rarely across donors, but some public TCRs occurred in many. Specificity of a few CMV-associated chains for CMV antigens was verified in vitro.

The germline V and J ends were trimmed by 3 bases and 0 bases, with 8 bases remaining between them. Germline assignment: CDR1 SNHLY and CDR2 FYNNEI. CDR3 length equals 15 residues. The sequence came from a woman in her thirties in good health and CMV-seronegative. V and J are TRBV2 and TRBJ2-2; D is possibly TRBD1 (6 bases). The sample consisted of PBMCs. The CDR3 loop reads CASSEYRANTGELFF. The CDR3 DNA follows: TGTGCCAGCAGTGAGTACAGGGCGAACACCGGGGAGCTGTTTTTT.